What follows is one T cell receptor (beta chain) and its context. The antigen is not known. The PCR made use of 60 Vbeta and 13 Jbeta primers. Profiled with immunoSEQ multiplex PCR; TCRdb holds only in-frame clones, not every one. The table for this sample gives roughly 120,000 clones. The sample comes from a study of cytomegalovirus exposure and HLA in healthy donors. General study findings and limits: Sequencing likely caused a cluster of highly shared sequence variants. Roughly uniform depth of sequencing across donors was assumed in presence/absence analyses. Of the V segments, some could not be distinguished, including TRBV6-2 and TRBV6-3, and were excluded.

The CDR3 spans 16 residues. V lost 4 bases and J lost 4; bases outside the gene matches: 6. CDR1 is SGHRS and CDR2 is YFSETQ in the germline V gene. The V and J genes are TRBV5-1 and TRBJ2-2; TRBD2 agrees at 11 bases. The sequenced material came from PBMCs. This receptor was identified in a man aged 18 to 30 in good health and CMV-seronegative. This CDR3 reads CASSMGLAESTGELFF. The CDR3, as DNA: TGCGCCAGCAGCATGGGACTAGCGGAAAGCACCGGGGAGCTGTTTTTT.